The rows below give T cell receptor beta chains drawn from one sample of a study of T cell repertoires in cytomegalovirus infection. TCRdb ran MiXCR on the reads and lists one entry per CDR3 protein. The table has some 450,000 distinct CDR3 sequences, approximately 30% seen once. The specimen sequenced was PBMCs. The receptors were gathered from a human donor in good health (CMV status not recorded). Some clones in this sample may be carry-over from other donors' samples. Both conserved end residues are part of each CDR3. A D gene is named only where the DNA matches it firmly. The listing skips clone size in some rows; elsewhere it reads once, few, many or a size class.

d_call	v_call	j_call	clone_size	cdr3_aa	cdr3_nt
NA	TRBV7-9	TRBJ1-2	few	CASSPLRDYGYTF	TGTGCCAGCAGCCCTCTCCGGGACTATGGCTACACCTTC
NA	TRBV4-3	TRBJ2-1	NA	CASSQDSSYNEQFF	TGCGCCAGCAGCCAGGACAGCTCCTACAATGAGCAGTTCTTC
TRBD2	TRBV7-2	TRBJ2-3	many	CASSLGSGGSQFTDTQYF	TGTGCCAGCAGCTTAGGTAGCGGGGGATCCCAGTTCACAGATACGCAGTATTTT
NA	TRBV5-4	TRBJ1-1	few	CASTQGAGAQAFF	TGTGCCAGCACCCAGGGAGCCGGCGCGCAAGCTTTCTTT
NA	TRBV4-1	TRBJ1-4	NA	CASSQDRAEKLFF	TGCGCCAGCAGCCAAGATCGGGCCGAAAAACTGTTTTTT
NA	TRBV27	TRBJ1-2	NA	CASSQKPILYGYTF	TGTGCCAGCAGCCAGAAACCGATCCTCTATGGCTACACCTTC
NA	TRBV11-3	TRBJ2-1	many	CASSSTGDEQFF	TGTGCCAGCAGCTCGACGGGGGATGAGCAGTTCTTC
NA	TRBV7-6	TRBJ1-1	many	CASSLWVGENTEAFF	TGTGCCAGCAGCTTATGGGTCGGGGAGAACACTGAAGCTTTCTTT
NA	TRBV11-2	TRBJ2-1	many	CASSDGGANYNEQFF	TGTGCCAGCAGCGACGGGGGAGCTAACTACAATGAGCAGTTCTTC
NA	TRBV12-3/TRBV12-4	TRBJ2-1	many	CASSFQVEQFF	TGTGCCAGCAGTTTTCAGGTTGAGCAGTTCTTC
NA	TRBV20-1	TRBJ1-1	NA	CSASQAGRNTEAFF	TGCAGTGCTAGTCAGGCCGGCCGGAACACTGAAGCTTTCTTT
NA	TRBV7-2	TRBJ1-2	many	CASSRQNYGYTF	TGTGCCAGCAGCAGACAGAACTATGGCTACACCTTC
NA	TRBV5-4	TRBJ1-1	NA	CASSSIGDYEAFF	TGTGCCAGCAGCTCTATCGGAGACTATGAAGCTTTCTTT
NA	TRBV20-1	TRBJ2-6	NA	CSASDIPGANVLTF	TGCAGTGCTAGTGACATTCCCGGGGCCAACGTCCTGACTTTC
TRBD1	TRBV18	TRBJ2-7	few	CASSPTAPGTGLYEQYF	TGTGCCAGCTCACCAACGGCTCCCGGGACAGGACTTTACGAGCAGTACTTC
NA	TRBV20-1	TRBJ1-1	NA	CSARAPAGLNTEAFF	TGCAGTGCTAGAGCCCCTGCAGGGTTGAACACTGAAGCTTTCTTT
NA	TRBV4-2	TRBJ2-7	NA	CASSQDFGASSYVQYF	TGTGCCAGCAGCCAAGATTTCGGGGCTAGCTCCTACGTGCAGTACTTC
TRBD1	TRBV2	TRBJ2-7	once	CASSSGQGEYEQYF	TGTGCCAGCAGTTCTGGACAGGGCGAATACGAGCAGTACTTC
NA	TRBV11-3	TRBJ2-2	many	CASTNTGELFF	TGTGCCAGCACCAACACCGGGGAGCTGTTTTTT
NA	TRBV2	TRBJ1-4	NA	CASRRDVFNEKLFF	TGTGCCAGCAGAAGGGACGTCTTTAATGAAAAACTGTTTTTT
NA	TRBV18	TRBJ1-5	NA	CASSPDRIAMSGNQPQHF	TGTGCCAGCTCACCAGACCGTATAGCAATGAGTGGGAATCAGCCCCAGCATTTT
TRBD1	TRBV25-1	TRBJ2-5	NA	CASSETDRGQETQYF	TGTGCCAGCAGTGAAACAGACAGGGGGCAAGAGACCCAGTACTTC
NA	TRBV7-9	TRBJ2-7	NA	CASSLYGARYEQYF	TGTGCCAGCAGCTTGTACGGTGCTCGCTACGAGCAGTACTTC
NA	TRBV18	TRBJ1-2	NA	CASSPKNYGYTF	TGTGCCAGCTCTCCTAAGAACTATGGCTACACCTTC
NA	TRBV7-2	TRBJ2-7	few	CASSLNGRAYEQYF	TGTGCCAGCAGCTTAAATGGCAGGGCCTACGAGCAGTACTTC
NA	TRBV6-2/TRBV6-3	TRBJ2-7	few	CASSVGAPYEQYF	TGTGCCAGCAGCGTCGGGGCGCCCTACGAGCAGTACTTC
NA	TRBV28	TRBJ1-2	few	CASSFRYGYTF	TGTGCCAGCAGTTTCCGGTATGGCTACACCTTC
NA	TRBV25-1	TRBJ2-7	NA	CASSDPTVPSYEQYF	TGTGCCAGCAGTGACCCGACAGTCCCCTCCTACGAGCAGTACTTC
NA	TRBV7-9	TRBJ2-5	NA	CASEGRREETQYF	TGTGCCAGCGAGGGTCGGCGGGAAGAGACCCAGTACTTC
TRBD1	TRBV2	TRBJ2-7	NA	CASNRDREDEQYF	TGTGCCAGCAACCGGGACAGGGAGGACGAGCAGTACTTC
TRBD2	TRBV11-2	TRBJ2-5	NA	CASSFGGGDQYF	TGTGCCAGCAGCTTTGGGGGGGGGGACCAGTACTTC
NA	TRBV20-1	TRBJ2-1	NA	CSARVPSQSSYNEQFF	TGCAGTGCTAGAGTCCCTAGCCAAAGCTCCTACAATGAGCAGTTCTTC
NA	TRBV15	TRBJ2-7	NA	CATSRGRGYEQYF	TGTGCCACCAGCAGAGGAAGGGGCTACGAGCAGTACTTC
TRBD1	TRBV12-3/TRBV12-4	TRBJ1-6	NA	CASSFGTGLHF	TGTGCCAGCAGTTTTGGGACAGGGCTCCACTTT
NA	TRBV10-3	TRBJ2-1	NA	CAISESTSASAGNEQFF	TGTGCCATCAGTGAGTCGACGAGTGCGTCGGCTGGCAACGAGCAGTTCTTC
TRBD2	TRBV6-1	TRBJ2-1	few	CASSAWGSGGAEEQFF	TGTGCCAGCAGTGCATGGGGTAGCGGGGGGGCGGAGGAGCAGTTCTTC
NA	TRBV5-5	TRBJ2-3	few	CASSLWEASTDTQYF	TGTGCCAGCAGCCTCTGGGAAGCGTCCACAGATACGCAGTATTTT
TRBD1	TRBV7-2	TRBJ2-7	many	CASSLDGQGVRYF	TGTGCCAGCAGCTTAGATGGACAGGGGGTTCGGTACTTC
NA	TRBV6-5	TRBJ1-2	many	CASSYNRGGGYGYTF	TGTGCCAGCAGTTACAACCGAGGGGGGGGTTATGGCTACACCTTC
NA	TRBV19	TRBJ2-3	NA	CASSIMTELSTDTQYF	TGTGCCAGTAGTATCATGACAGAGCTTAGCACAGATACGCAGTATTTT
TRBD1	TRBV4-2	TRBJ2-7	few	CASSPTDRVYEQYF	TGTGCCAGCAGTCCCACCGACAGGGTCTACGAGCAGTACTTC